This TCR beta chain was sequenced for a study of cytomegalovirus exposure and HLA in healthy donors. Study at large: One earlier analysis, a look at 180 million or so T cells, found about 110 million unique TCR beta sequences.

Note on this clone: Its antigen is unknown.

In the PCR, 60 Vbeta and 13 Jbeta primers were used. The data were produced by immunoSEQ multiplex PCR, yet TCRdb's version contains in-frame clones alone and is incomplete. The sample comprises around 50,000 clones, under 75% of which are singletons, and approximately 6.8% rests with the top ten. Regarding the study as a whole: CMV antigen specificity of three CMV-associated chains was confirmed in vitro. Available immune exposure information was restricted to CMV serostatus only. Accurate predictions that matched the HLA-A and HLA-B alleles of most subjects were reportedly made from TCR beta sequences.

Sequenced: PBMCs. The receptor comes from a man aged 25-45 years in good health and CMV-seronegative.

CDR3 sequence reads: CASSLSNLAGVEQFF. The CDR3, as DNA: TGTGCCAGCAGTTTATCGAATCTAGCGGGAGTTGAGCAGTTCTTC. The chain couples TRBV27 to TRBJ2-1; 10 bases agree with TRBD2. Trimming removed 0 bases from V and 9 bases from J; junction bases left unmatched: 5. This CDR3 is 15 amino acids long. CDR1 is MNHEY, CDR2 SMNVEV, per germline (reference sequence).